The 28 T cell receptor beta chains presented below share a single source sample, sequenced in a study of molecular identifiers for immune sequencing clone quantification. In TCRdb, the PCR reads were re-called with MiXCR into one record per CDR3 protein. The sample lists approximately 500,000 distinct CDR3 sequences, 20% to 25% occurring once. Sequenced: naive CD8+ T cells from blood, with Jurkat cell RNA spiked in. The subset here: FACS-sorted CD8+CD4-CCR7+CD45RA+ naive T cells. The receptor source for this set is a human donor in good health. Some libraries in this study had Jurkat cell RNA spiked in.

The genes are TRBV12-3 or TRBV12-4 and TRBJ2-7, with D tentatively TRBD2 (5 bases). The CDR3 contains 15 residues. Trimming took 0 bases from V and 2 from J, leaving 11 bases between them. Here the CDR3 reads CASSLAMDSAYEQYF. The CDR3 region has the DNA TGTGCCAGCAGTTTAGCCATGGACTCAGCCTACGAGCAGTACTTC.

The chain links TRBV24-1 to TRBJ2-1, with no clear D. V gave up 4 bases and J gave up 8 bases, with 14 bases separating them. Per germline, CDR1 KGHDR and CDR2 SFDVKD. The CDR3 has 14 amino acids. CDR3 in amino acids: CATSEGSFVYEQFF. In nucleotides, the CDR3 is TGTGCCACCAGTGAAGGTAGTTTCGTCTATGAGCAGTTCTTC.

The V gene is TRBV28, the J gene TRBJ2-5; possible D gene TRBD2, 6 bases. The germline V gene has CDR1 MDHEN and CDR2 SYDVKM. This CDR3 spans 13 amino acids. Trimming stripped 7 bases from V and 5 bases from J, with 14 bases between. The CDR3 protein is CASNRESHETQYF. CDR3 sequence (DNA): TGTGCCAGCAATCGGGAGAGCCACGAGACCCAGTACTTC.

At least ten counts were recorded for this clonotype. The chain is built from TRBV20-1 and TRBJ1-3; TRBD1 matches at 11 bases. Germline trimming cut 6 bases from V and 2 bases from J; bases unmatched to any gene: 3. This CDR3 contains 14 residues. Germline loops: CDR1 DFQATT, CDR2 SNEGSKA (reference sequence). The CDR3 protein is CSAKDRGPGNTIYF. The CDR3 region has the DNA TGCAGTGCCAAGGACAGGGGGCCTGGAAACACCATATATTTT.

This clonotype has a count of ten or more. Here the CDR3 DNA reads TGTGCCTGGACGCCAGGCATGAACACTGAAGCTTTCTTT. This translates into CAWTPGMNTEAFF. The chain carries TRBV30 and TRBJ1-1, with D hard to call. Germline assignment: CDR1 GTSNPN and CDR2 SVGIG (reference sequence). V lost 4 bases and J 0 bases, leaving 9 bases between the germline ends. The CDR3 consists of 13 residues.

This chain joins TRBV7-6 and TRBJ2-5, with 8 bases fitting TRBD1. Trimming cost V 4 bases and J 5 bases; bases outside gene matches: 6. This CDR3 spans 14 amino acids. Germline CDR1 reads SGHVS; CDR2 reads FNYEAQ. CDR3 residues: CASSSGQGWETQYF. For the CDR3, the DNA is TGTGCCAGCAGCTCCGGACAGGGTTGGGAGACCCAGTACTTC.

The chain joins TRBV5-6 to TRBJ2-5; no clear D. V lost 0 bases and J 3 bases, leaving 18 bases between the germline ends. The germline V gene encodes CDR1 SGHDT and CDR2 YYEEEE. This CDR3 spans 17 amino acids. The CDR3 coding sequence is TGTGCCAGCAGCTTGGTTTTGCCGGGTGTTATGAAAGAGACCCAGTACTTC. Translated, it gives CASSLVLPGVMKETQYF.

This chain links TRBV7-9 with TRBJ2-7; 12 bases map to TRBD2. J was trimmed by 0 bases and V by 5 bases; bases with no gene match: 5. The CDR3 sequence is 16 residues long. Germline V lookup: CDR1 SEHNR, CDR2 FQNEAQ (reference sequence). The CDR3 loop is CASSHRTSGTSYEQYF. Here the CDR3 DNA reads TGTGCCAGCAGCCATAGGACTAGCGGGACCTCCTACGAGCAGTACTTC.

Concerning this clonotype: A much bigger clone sits one base away, suggesting this may be a read error. This chain uses TRBV28 with TRBJ2-6, with D tentatively TRBD1 (5 bases). This CDR3 has 17 residues. Germline CDR1 reads MDHEN; CDR2 reads SYDVKM. The CDR3 sequence: CASSKPTQRSGADVLTF. The CDR3 DNA is TGTGCCAGCAGTAAACCGACGCAAAGGTCTGGGGCCGACGTCCTGACTTTC.

In this sample, this clonotype turned up once. CDR3 coding DNA: TGTGCCAGCAGCTTACAGGGAGGGAGGTACGAGCAGTACTTC. Protein: CASSLQGGRYEQYF. The rearrangement joins TRBV11-2 to TRBJ2-7, with TRBD2 matching over 7 bases. This CDR3 spans 14 amino acids. With V trimmed by 2 bases and J by 4 bases, 5 bases remained unmatched. The germline V gene has CDR1 SGHAT and CDR2 FQNNGV.

In this sample, this clonotype turned up a few times. V gene TRBV6-5 combines with J gene TRBJ1-5; D gene ambiguous. Trimming pared 6 bases from V and 14 bases from J, leaving 20 bases between. CDR3 length: 13 amino acids. Germline values: CDR1 MNHEY, CDR2 SVGAGI. CDR3 amino acids: CASSSSLGLDKHF. For the CDR3, the DNA is TGTGCCAGCAGCAGTAGCCTCGGCTTGGATAAGCATTTT.

This clonotype was observed a handful of times. The chain couples TRBV12-3 or TRBV12-4 to TRBJ1-1, with D possibly TRBD1 on 5 matching bases. Trimming removed 5 bases at V and 0 bases at J, with 13 bases between. There are 15 residues in the CDR3. The CDR3 reads CASSPSGAMNTEAFF. CDR3 DNA sequence: TGTGCCAGCAGTCCATCCGGGGCTATGAACACTGAAGCTTTCTTT.

This chain joins TRBV6-5 and TRBJ2-2; D is perhaps TRBD1 (5 bases). V dropped 5 bases and J dropped 0 bases, with 13 bases sitting between them. In germline, CDR1 is MNHEY, CDR2 SVGAGI. CDR3 length: 16 residues. CDR3 sequence reads: CASSLLDSANTGELFF. DNA for the CDR3: TGTGCCAGCAGTCTCCTAGACAGCGCGAACACCGGGGAGCTGTTTTTT.

The chain links TRBV27 to TRBJ2-7; TRBD2 matches 10 bases. Germline assignment: CDR1 MNHEY and CDR2 SMNVEV (reference sequence). The CDR3 runs 14 residues. After removal of 5 bases from V and 5 bases from J, the junction contained 6 bases not matched to a gene. DNA for the CDR3: TGTGCCAGCAGTCCGGGACTAGCGAAGCACGAGCAGTACTTC. It is translated as CASSPGLAKHEQYF.

The chain combines TRBV9 with TRBJ2-5; TRBD2 is a possible D gene (6 bases). The CDR3 runs 16 residues. CDR1 and CDR2 (germline): SGDLS, YYNGEE. Trimming cost V 3 bases and J 0 bases, with 15 bases left between them. CDR3 loop: CASSDLGLPYQETQYF. In nucleotides, the CDR3 is TGTGCCAGCAGCGACTTAGGACTACCCTACCAAGAGACCCAGTACTTC.

In this sample, this clonotype turned up many times. The V and J genes are TRBV7-8 and TRBJ2-7; 9 bases map to TRBD2. Per germline, CDR1 SGHVS and CDR2 FQNEAQ. V gave up 2 bases and J gave up 3 bases; unmatched junction bases: 5. The CDR3 sequence is 15 residues long. The CDR3 loop is CASSLPSGAIYEQYF. DNA of the CDR3: TGTGCCAGCAGCTTACCTAGCGGGGCAATCTACGAGCAGTACTTC.

This clonotype was seen just once. The rearrangement uses TRBV4-3 and TRBJ1-1; 9 bases are shared with TRBD1. With V trimmed by 0 bases and J by 4 bases, 6 bases remained unmatched. The CDR3 sequence is 16 residues long. Per the germline V gene, CDR1 is LGHNA and CDR2 is YSLEER. DNA for the CDR3: TGCGCCAGCAGCCAAGAGTGGACAGGGGATCGCACTGAAGCTTTCTTT. Translated, it gives CASSQEWTGDRTEAFF.

This clonotype was found many times. The rearrangement joins TRBV7-6 to TRBJ2-1, with 7 nucleotides matching TRBD2. The CDR3 is made up of 15 amino acids. V was clipped by 6 bases and J by 6 bases; unmatched bases: 11. Looked up from germline, CDR1 is SGHVS and CDR2 is FNYEAQ. CDR3 DNA sequence: TGTGCCAGCAGTCGTGCCCCCGGGACTACCAATGAGCAGTTCTTC. Protein product: CASSRAPGTTNEQFF.

The J gene is TRBJ2-7, the V gene TRBV21-1; the DNA was not used to check the table's D call, TRBD2. TRBV21-1 is termed a pseudogene. There are 16 residues in the CDR3. The CDR3 coding sequence is TGTGCCAGCAGCAAGGGACGAAGCGGGGGGGGTAACGAGCAGTACTTC. It yields the protein CASSKGRSGGGNEQYF.

This clonotype occurred a few times. The chain joins TRBV5-1 to TRBJ2-1, with D maybe TRBD2 (6 bases). Trimming took off 0 bases at V and 4 bases at J, with 26 bases between the two ends. This CDR3 spans 20 amino acids. Germline assignment: CDR1 SGHRS and CDR2 YFSETQ. CDR3 amino acids: CASSLDRLRRGTKGYNEQFF. DNA for the CDR3: TGCGCCAGCAGCTTGGATAGGTTGCGGCGGGGCACCAAAGGGTACAATGAGCAGTTCTTC. Looking up the rest from reference TRBV5-1 and TRBJ2-1 gives the full variable domain: KAGVTQTPRYLIKTRGQQVTLSCSPISGHRSVSWYQQTPGQGLQFLFEYFSETQRNKGNFPGRFSGRQFSNSRSEMNVSTLELGDSALYLCASSLDRLRRGTKGYNEQFFGPGTRLTVL.

Points on this clonotype: A read error is likely, as this CDR3 ends without the conserved phenylalanine or tryptophan. The rearrangement joins TRBV5-1 to TRBJ1-2; D is perhaps TRBD1 (5 bases). V dropped 4 bases and J dropped 0 bases, with 13 bases sitting between them. The germline V gene encodes CDR1 SGHRS and CDR2 YFSETQ. The CDR3 sequence is 15 residues long. The CDR3 is CASSPRDPANYGYTL. The CDR3 DNA reads TGCGCCAGCAGCCCCCGGGACCCTGCTAACTATGGCTACACCCTC.

Points on this clonotype: A read error may be the cause here, since a much bigger clone is one base away. The rearrangement joins TRBV28 to TRBJ1-6; D possibly corresponds to TRBD1 (5 bases). The CDR3 has 13 residues. Germline V gives CDR1 MDHEN, CDR2 SYDVKM. Trimming took off 6 bases at V and 6 bases at J, with 9 bases between the two ends. CDR3 loop: CASRQDCNSPLHF. CDR3 coding DNA: TGTGCCAGCAGACAGGACTGTAATTCACCCCTCCACTTT.

Many counts were recorded for this clonotype. This chain uses TRBV9 with TRBJ2-1; no firm D call. Trimming shortened V by 0 bases and J by 5 bases, and 15 bases separated the two germline ends. In germline, CDR1 is SGDLS, CDR2 YYNGEE. This CDR3 spans 16 amino acids. The DNA of the CDR3 is TGTGCCAGCAGCGTAGCGGGTTCCCTGCTCGACAATGAGCAGTTCTTC. Its translation is CASSVAGSLLDNEQFF.

The V gene is TRBV27, the J gene TRBJ1-6; TRBD1 aligns across 8 bases. CDR3 size: 13 residues. The germline CDR1 and CDR2 sequences are MNHEY and SMNVEV (reference sequence). V shed 7 bases, J shed 9 bases, and the junction held 5 bases outside the gene matches. For the CDR3, the DNA is TGTGCCAGCAAAGGACAGGGTTTTTCACCCCTCCACTTT. This gives the protein CASKGQGFSPLHF.

This clonotype was picked up many times. The chain is built from TRBV4-1 and TRBJ2-7, with D hard to call. Germline values: CDR1 MGHRA, CDR2 YSYEKL. The CDR3 sequence is 16 residues long. V was clipped by 0 bases and J by 2 bases, with 14 bases between them. CDR3 sequence: CASSQERTLVPYEQYF. For the CDR3, the DNA is TGCGCCAGCAGCCAAGAGAGGACGCTCGTCCCCTACGAGCAGTACTTC.

The chain joins TRBV28 to TRBJ2-3; D is possibly TRBD2 (6 bases). Germline CDR1 is MDHEN and CDR2 is SYDVKM. V was trimmed by 6 bases and J by 0 bases, leaving 16 bases between them. This CDR3 has 16 residues. The CDR3 sequence: CASSPYGTSSTDTQYF. In DNA form, the CDR3 reads TGTGCCAGCAGCCCGTACGGGACTTCTAGCACAGATACGCAGTATTTT.

The chain combines TRBV4-2 with TRBJ1-3; TRBD1 agrees at 7 bases. The germline V gene encodes CDR1 LGHNA and CDR2 YNFKEQ. The J segment lost 1 base and the V segment lost 4 bases, leaving 10 bases of the junction unmatched. The CDR3 spans 17 residues. CDR3 sequence (DNA): TGTGCCAGCAGCCCCAGGACAGGAAGGGAGTCTGGAAACACCATATATTTT. It is translated as CASSPRTGRESGNTIYF.

The chain combines TRBV4-3 with TRBJ2-5; D gene unclear. The CDR3 runs 13 residues. The V end lost 0 bases, the J end lost 0 bases, and 2 bases lay between the germline ends. CDR1 is LGHNA, CDR2 YSLEER, per germline. The CDR3: CASSQEDQETQYF. DNA for the CDR3: TGCGCCAGCAGCCAAGAGGACCAAGAGACCCAGTACTTC.